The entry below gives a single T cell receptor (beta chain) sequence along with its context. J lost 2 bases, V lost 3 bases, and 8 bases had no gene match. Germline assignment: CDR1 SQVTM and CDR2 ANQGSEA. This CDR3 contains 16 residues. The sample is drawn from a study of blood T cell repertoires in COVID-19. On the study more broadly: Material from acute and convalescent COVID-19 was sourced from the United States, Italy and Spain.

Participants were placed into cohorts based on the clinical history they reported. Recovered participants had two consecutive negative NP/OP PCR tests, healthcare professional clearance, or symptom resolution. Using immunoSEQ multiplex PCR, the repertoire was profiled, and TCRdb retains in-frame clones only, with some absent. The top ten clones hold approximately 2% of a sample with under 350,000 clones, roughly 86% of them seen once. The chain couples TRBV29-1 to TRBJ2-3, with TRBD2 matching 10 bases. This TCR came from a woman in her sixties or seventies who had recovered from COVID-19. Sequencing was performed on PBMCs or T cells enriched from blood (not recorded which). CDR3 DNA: TGCAGCGTTGACCGTGGGCTAGCGGGAGACACAGATACGCAGTATTTT. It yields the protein CSVDRGLAGDTDTQYF.